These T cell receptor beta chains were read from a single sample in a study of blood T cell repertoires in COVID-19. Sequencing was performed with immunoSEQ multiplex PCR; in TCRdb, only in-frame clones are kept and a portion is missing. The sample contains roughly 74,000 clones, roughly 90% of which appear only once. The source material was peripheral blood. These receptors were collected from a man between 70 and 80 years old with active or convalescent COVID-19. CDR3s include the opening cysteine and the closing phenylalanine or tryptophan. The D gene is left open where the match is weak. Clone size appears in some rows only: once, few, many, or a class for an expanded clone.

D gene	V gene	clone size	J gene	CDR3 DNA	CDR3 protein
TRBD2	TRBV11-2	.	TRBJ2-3	TGTGCCAGCAGCCGACTAGCGGGAGCCACAGATACGCAGTATTTT	CASSRLAGATDTQYF
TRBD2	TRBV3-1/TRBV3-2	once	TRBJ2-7	TGTGCCAGCAGCCAAGGGGGACTAGCGTCGTACGAGCAGTACTTC	CASSQGGLASYEQYF
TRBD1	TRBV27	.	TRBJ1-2	TGTGCCAGCAGTGCCTGGGGACAGAACTATGGCTACACCTTC	CASSAWGQNYGYTF
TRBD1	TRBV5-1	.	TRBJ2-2	TGCGCCAGCAGCCGACAGGGGAACACCGGGGAGCTGTTTTTT	CASSRQGNTGELFF
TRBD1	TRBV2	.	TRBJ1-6	TGTGCCAGCAGTCCAACAGGGGGCCATAATTCACCCCTCCACTTT	CASSPTGGHNSPLHF
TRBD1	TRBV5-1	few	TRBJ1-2	TGCGCCAGCAGCTTCGGGACAGCTAACTATGGCTACACCTTC	CASSFGTANYGYTF
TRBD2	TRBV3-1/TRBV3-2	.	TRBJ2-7	TGTGCCAGCAGCCGGTTTGTGGGGAGCGGGAGCAACGGCCACGAGCAGTACTTC	CASSRFVGSGSNGHEQYF
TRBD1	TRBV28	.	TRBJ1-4	TGTGCCAGCAGTTCCTCGGGGACAGGGTGGGAAAAACTGTTTTTT	CASSSSGTGWEKLFF
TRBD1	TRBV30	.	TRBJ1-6	TGTGCCTGGGGGGCCGGGACAGAGAATTCACCCCTCCACTTT	CAWGAGTENSPLHF
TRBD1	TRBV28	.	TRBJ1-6	TGTGCCAGCAGTCCCGGGGACAGCCGGTTTCAGCACCCCCTCCACTTT	CASSPGDSRFQHPLHF
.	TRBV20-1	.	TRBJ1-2	TGCAGTGCTAGGGAGGGTGGCTACACCTTC	CSAREGGYTF
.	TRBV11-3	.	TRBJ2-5	TGTGCCAGCAGCTTAAACCCAGGGGATCAAGAGACCCAGTACTTC	CASSLNPGDQETQYF
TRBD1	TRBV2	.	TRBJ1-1	TGTGCCAGCAGTGAGCGGGCAGGGGGGCACACTGAAGCTTTCTTT	CASSERAGGHTEAFF
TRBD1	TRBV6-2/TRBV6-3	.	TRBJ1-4	TGTGCCAGCAGTGACGGGGCAGGGGGCGATGAAAAACTGTTTTTT	CASSDGAGGDEKLFF
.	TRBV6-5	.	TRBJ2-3	TGTGCCAGCAGTTACACCGGGACAAGCACAGATACGCAGTATTTT	CASSYTGTSTDTQYF
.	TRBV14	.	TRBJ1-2	TGTGCCAGCAGCCAAGGACGAGGAGACTATGGCTACACCTTC	CASSQGRGDYGYTF
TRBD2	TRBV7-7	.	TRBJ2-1	TGTGCCAGCAGCTTAGGGACTAGCGGAAACAATGAGCAGTTCTTC	CASSLGTSGNNEQFF
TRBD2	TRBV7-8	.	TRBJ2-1	TGTGCCAGCAGCCCGCCCCGTACACGGGGGGGCAATGAGCAGTTCTTC	CASSPPRTRGGNEQFF